This T cell receptor beta chain was documented in a study of blood T cell repertoires in COVID-19. Study-level information: Sites in the United States, Italy and Spain provided acute and convalescent COVID-19 samples. The cDNA or gDNA used as material had been derived from T cells, B-cell-depleted T cells, or PBMCs.

Germline V gene sequence: CDR1 MNHEY, CDR2 SVGEGT. The CDR3 covers 14 residues. V lost 2 bases, J lost 6 bases, and 6 bases stayed unmatched. Original handling: Estimates of nucleated cell counts were drawn from the amplification of reference gene primers. Repertoires were generated with immunoSEQ multiplex PCR, while TCRdb's copy carries only in-frame clones and drops some. V and J calls and clone size are as listed in that table; D and trimming were resolved from the DNA. This sample has 160,000 or so clones; approximately 91% occur once, and the top ten carry less than 2.5%. The sequence was collected from a man younger than 35 with acute or convalescent COVID-19. The chain uses TRBV6-2 or TRBV6-3 and TRBJ2-7; TRBD1 matches at 8 bases. The sequenced material came from peripheral blood. CDR3 coding DNA: TGTGCCAGCAGTTACGGGACAGGTTACTTCGAGCAGTACTTC. Its protein is CASSYGTGYFEQYF.